This is a list of T cell receptor beta chains from one sample in a study of T cell responses to AZD1222 COVID-19 vaccine. Here immunoSEQ multiplex PCR was the method, and the copy in TCRdb shows in-frame clones only, minus some. The repertoire has some 120,000 clones, about 89% of them found once; the top ten carry less than 30%. The sample in question was peripheral blood, obtained on day 0 of AZD1222 vaccination. These receptor sequences come from an adult in good health. Each CDR3 is given with its conserved first and last residue. Rows give clone size only sometimes, using once, few, many, or a class for an expanded clone.

abundance,v_gene,j_gene,CDR3aa
.,TRBV18,TRBJ1-1,CASSPLDRGPGTEAFF
.,TRBV21-1,TRBJ2-2,CASSKASGLARTPGELFF
few,TRBV19,TRBJ1-2,CASSRRTPGRNYGYTF
.,TRBV5-1,TRBJ1-1,CASSPGVGTNTEAFF
.,TRBV20-1,TRBJ2-1,CSASNTGRGEQFF
.,TRBV7-3,TRBJ2-7,CASSSAGGNEQYF
.,TRBV5-8,TRBJ2-7,CASSLSSGRVEQYF
.,TRBV10-3,TRBJ2-2,CAIGGLANTGELFF
.,TRBV12-5,TRBJ1-5,CASGYRVFGPQHF
.,TRBV3-1/TRBV3-2,TRBJ1-1,CASSGQGFTEAFF
once,TRBV24-1,TRBJ2-3,CATASGHTDTQYF
.,TRBV2,TRBJ2-3,CASRRDSLITDTQYF
.,TRBV5-1,TRBJ1-2,CASSLKSSYTF
.,TRBV27,TRBJ1-1,CASSSYGAGWDTEAFF
.,TRBV14,TRBJ1-2,CASSQEALSGYTF
.,TRBV7-9,TRBJ2-5,CASSLGATTVQETQYF
.,TRBV2,TRBJ2-1,CASSLPPGLAGASYNEQFF
.,TRBV11-2,TRBJ1-6,CASSSGQGVSPLHF
.,TRBV2,TRBJ1-5,CASTRTGDQPQHF
.,TRBV5-1,TRBJ1-1,CASSSTGTGLSGTEAFF
once,TRBV5-1,TRBJ1-2,CASSLGQGNGYTF
.,TRBV19,TRBJ1-2,CASWGTSYGYTF
.,TRBV9,TRBJ1-5,CASSPSTGGNQPQHF
.,TRBV7-3,TRBJ1-1,CASSHPATGGEAFF
.,TRBV6-5,TRBJ1-1,CASSYSDRGNTEAFF
once,TRBV4-3,TRBJ2-1,CASSQDIALREQFF
.,TRBV5-1,TRBJ2-4,CASSIGTENIQYF
.,TRBV11-3,TRBJ2-3,CASSPTSGGTDTQYF
.,TRBV3-1/TRBV3-2,TRBJ1-1,CASSQSRGTEAFF
.,TRBV7-9,TRBJ1-1,CASSFGNTEAFF
.,TRBV2,TRBJ2-1,CASRVRGLNEQFF
.,TRBV20-1,TRBJ1-2,CSAWANYGYTF
once,TRBV19,TRBJ1-1,CASNPGWGTEAFF
.,TRBV2,TRBJ2-3,CASRTGARTDTQYF
.,TRBV7-2,TRBJ2-1,CASSLGTSGRGEQFF
.,TRBV12-3/TRBV12-4,TRBJ2-3,CASSLSRGDTQYF
.,TRBV27,TRBJ1-1,CASSRGGIMNTEAFF
.,TRBV19,TRBJ2-2,CASRGQGSAGELFF
.,TRBV6-5,TRBJ2-7,CASSFRDGHYEQYF
.,TRBV11-2,TRBJ1-5,CASSLTPGGGQPQHF
once,TRBV10-3,TRBJ2-2,CAITGLLAGVSTNTGELFF
.,TRBV2,TRBJ1-1,CASSEQGAKTEAFF
.,TRBV5-1,TRBJ1-3,CASSLAGTGNTIYF
.,TRBV6-1,TRBJ2-2,CASSEWQGAGELFF
once,TRBV5-1,TRBJ2-1,CASSLLAGGENEQFF
.,TRBV19,TRBJ1-1,CASSTWTGREGAEAFF
.,TRBV7-2,TRBJ2-1,CASSLKAGGGNEQFF
.,TRBV2,TRBJ1-4,CASSESPRTATNEKLFF
.,TRBV18,TRBJ2-2,CASSPVGMNTGELFF
.,TRBV7-3,TRBJ1-5,CASSSGQANQPQHF
.,TRBV2,TRBJ2-6,CASSGNSGANVLTF
.,TRBV19,TRBJ2-5,CASSGGAGFQYF
.,TRBV15,TRBJ1-3,CATSRPTGESGNTIYF
.,TRBV7-6,TRBJ1-5,CASSLKGGNQPQHF
.,TRBV30,TRBJ1-1,CAWSRSRQVLTEAFF
.,TRBV19,TRBJ1-5,CASAIQGPYQPQHF
.,TRBV11-2,TRBJ2-5,CASSLDLGLAPEYF
.,TRBV18,TRBJ1-5,CASSTQGSNQPQHF
.,TRBV7-9,TRBJ2-3,CASSAPPVDTQYF
.,TRBV21-1,TRBJ1-6,CASSPGQGGGSPLHF